The clone carrying this TCR beta chain has just a few counts. Its antigen remains unknown. Authors' data handling: ImmunoSEQ junction-only sequences lacked quality scores, so their filtering differed. Some clones are missing from TCRdb's copy, which holds only in-frame ones; the method was immunoSEQ multiplex PCR. V and J calls and clone size come straight from that table; D and trimming were deduced from the DNA. The table lists roughly 720,000 clones, 90% of them singletons. The germline gives CDR1 MNHEY, CDR2 SMNVEV (reference sequence). This CDR3 is 13 amino acids long. V was trimmed by 2 bases and J by 6 bases, leaving 10 bases between them. These data come from a study of shared clonotypes between healthy human individuals. Study results and caveats: Richness estimates generally favored naive over memory subsets.

The specimen was memory CD8+ T cells from PBMCs. Subset defined: CD45RO+ cells pooled with CCR7-negative TemRA cells. The rearrangement links TRBV27 to TRBJ1-2; possibly TRBD1 for D (5 bases). This clonotype was sampled from a man aged 18 to 30 in good health. Some clones in this sample may be carry-over from other donors' samples. CDR3 sequence (DNA): TGTGCCAGCAGTTTAAACCAGGGCGATGGCTACACCTTC. Amino acids: CASSLNQGDGYTF.